One T cell receptor (beta chain) is described in this entry. The antigen is not known. The data are from a study of radiotherapy plus CTLA-4 blockade in lung cancer. The CDR3 sequence is 18 residues long. The V gene's germline CDR1 is MDHEN and CDR2 SYDVKM. After removal of 4 bases from V and 4 bases from J, the junction contained 13 bases not matched to a gene. Some clones are missing from TCRdb's copy, which holds only in-frame ones; the method was immunoSEQ multiplex PCR. The sample has 130,000 or so clones; over 80% are singletons. Study outcomes and limitations: An expansion of tumor-derived TCR clones occurred in blood after radiotherapy plus ipilimumab.

People whose metastatic non-small-cell lung cancer was chemo-refractory got focal radiation along with CTLA-4 blockade by ipilimumab. Specimen: peripheral blood, collected from a patient treated with radiotherapy plus ipilimumab. The source is a human donor with non-small cell lung cancer that progressed on radiotherapy plus ipilimumab. The J gene is TRBJ2-5, the V gene TRBV28, with TRBD2 matching 12 bases. CDR3 sequence (DNA): TGTGCCAGCAGTTCCAGACTAGCGGGAGTGACCCGGGGAGAGACCCAGTACTTC. It yields the protein CASSSRLAGVTRGETQYF.